The rows below give T cell receptor beta chains drawn from one sample of a study of T cell responses to AZD1222 COVID-19 vaccine. The table came from immunoSEQ multiplex PCR; TCRdb's copy has only in-frame clones and leaves some out. Altogether 150,000 to 200,000 clones are present, about 91% being singletons, with the ten largest covering less than 1.3%. The sequences come from peripheral blood, collected 28 days after the second AZD1222 dose. These receptor sequences come from an adult who received the AZD1222 COVID-19 vaccine. Both conserved end residues are part of each CDR3. A D gene is named only where the DNA matches it firmly. A clone size is listed for some rows: how often the clone was seen (once, few, many), or a class if it is expanded.

d_call clone_size j_call v_call cdr3_aa cdr3_nt
- - TRBJ1-5 TRBV24-1 CATRGTENQPQHF TGTGCCACCAGAGGGACCGAAAATCAGCCCCAGCATTTT
- - TRBJ2-5 TRBV5-4 CASSLWATETQYF TGTGCCAGCAGCTTGTGGGCAACGGAGACCCAGTACTTC
- - TRBJ2-7 TRBV4-1 CASSQQPDSYLSYEQYF TGCGCCAGCAGCCAGCAGCCCGACAGCTACTTGTCCTACGAGCAGTACTTC
TRBD2 - TRBJ2-1 TRBV15 CATSVAGTYNEQFF TGTGCCACCTCCGTAGCGGGGACCTACAATGAGCAGTTCTTC
TRBD1 - TRBJ1-2 TRBV5-1 CASSQNWDRGNYGYTF TGCGCCAGCAGCCAGAACTGGGACAGGGGTAACTATGGCTACACCTTC
TRBD1 - TRBJ1-1 TRBV5-5 CASSLGTDTEAFF TGTGCCAGCAGCCTTGGGACAGACACTGAAGCTTTCTTT
TRBD1 - TRBJ1-1 TRBV10-3 CAISPDRDSSEAFF TGTGCCATCAGCCCGGACAGGGATTCTTCTGAAGCTTTCTTT
- - TRBJ1-1 TRBV7-2 CASSQAATNTEAFF TGTGCCAGCAGCCAGGCGGCGACCAACACTGAAGCTTTCTTT
- - TRBJ2-5 TRBV3-1/TRBV3-2 CASSQEFRSPYQETQYF TGTGCCAGCAGCCAAGAGTTCCGATCGCCGTACCAAGAGACCCAGTACTTC
- - TRBJ2-1 TRBV2 CASSEMGAYNEQFF TGTGCCAGCAGTGAGATGGGGGCGTACAATGAGCAGTTCTTC
- - TRBJ2-7 TRBV9 CASSRRSVDYEQYF TGTGCCAGCAGCCGTAGATCAGTAGACTACGAGCAGTACTTC
TRBD1 few TRBJ2-6 TRBV18 CASSPGQTNVLTF TGTGCCAGCTCACCGGGACAGACAAACGTCCTGACTTTC
TRBD1 - TRBJ2-7 TRBV6-5 CASSYSGTGDYEQYF TGTGCCAGCAGTTACTCCGGGACAGGAGACTACGAGCAGTACTTC
- - TRBJ1-1 TRBV2 CASGHTNTEAFF TGTGCCAGCGGACACACGAACACTGAAGCTTTCTTT
TRBD1 - TRBJ1-2 TRBV2 CASSDPGQGWGGYTF TGTGCCAGCAGTGATCCGGGACAGGGGTGGGGTGGCTACACCTTC
- - TRBJ2-2 TRBV2 CASSPTRGTGELFF TGTGCCAGCAGTCCTACGAGGGGCACCGGGGAGCTGTTTTTT
TRBD1 - TRBJ1-5 TRBV7-8 CASSPDRAPFGPQHF TGTGCCAGCAGTCCGGACAGGGCCCCCTTCGGGCCCCAGCATTTT
- few TRBJ1-3 TRBV6-2/TRBV6-3 CASSQTASPGNTIYF TGTGCCAGCAGCCAGACAGCCTCTCCGGGAAACACCATATATTTT
- - TRBJ1-5 TRBV2 CASSGGNQPQHF TGTGCCAGCAGTGGGGGCAATCAGCCCCAGCATTTT
- - TRBJ1-1 TRBV7-8 CASSANGRIPLPNTEAFF TGTGCCAGCAGCGCCAATGGACGGATCCCTTTGCCGAACACTGAAGCTTTCTTT
TRBD2 - TRBJ2-1 TRBV30 CAWTTSGAYNEQFF TGTGCCTGGACGACTAGCGGGGCTTACAATGAGCAGTTCTTC
TRBD2 - TRBJ2-3 TRBV9 CASSVGSGSSTDTQYF TGTGCCAGCAGCGTAGGAAGCGGGAGTAGCACAGATACGCAGTATTTT
- - TRBJ1-5 TRBV6-5 CASRPDGLAPQHF TGTGCCAGCAGACCGGACGGTCTTGCGCCCCAGCATTTT
- - TRBJ1-3 TRBV6-5 CASKDSDSGNTIYF TGTGCCAGCAAAGACAGTGACTCTGGAAACACCATATATTTT
TRBD2 - TRBJ2-1 TRBV6-1 CASSEASGGPSEQFF TGTGCCAGCAGTGAAGCTAGCGGGGGCCCCAGTGAGCAGTTCTTC
TRBD2 - TRBJ2-4 TRBV7-8 CASSLGDVGGLAKNIQYF TGTGCCAGCAGCTTAGGGGATGTGGGAGGGCTAGCCAAAAACATTCAGTACTTC
- - TRBJ1-2 TRBV5-1 CASSWGWDRYTF TGCGCCAGCAGCTGGGGCTGGGACCGCTACACCTTC
TRBD1 - TRBJ2-7 TRBV6-1 CASSEPGQGSREQYF TGTGCCAGCAGTGAACCCGGACAGGGATCAAGGGAGCAGTACTTC
- - TRBJ1-2 TRBV12-3/TRBV12-4 CASSLRTKGYTF TGTGCCAGCAGTTTAAGGACGAAAGGCTACACCTTC